The clone carrying this TCR beta chain has a single count. The antigen is undetermined. Patients aged 18 to 65 had newly diagnosed hyperthyroidism of under 2 months' duration. Diagnostic assessment was based on clinical symptoms, serum thyroxine and TRAb, thyroid ultrasound and orbital computed tomography. The sample belongs to a study of T cells in Graves' hyperthyroidism and ophthalmopathy. Amplified TCR beta CDR3 regions came from RNA transcripts. Primed by the HTBI set, a first-round RT-PCR was run on the TCR CDR3. Each CDR3 protein gets one entry after TCRdb re-called the multiplex PCR reads with MiXCR. Among 460,000 or so distinct CDR3 sequences, about 15% were seen once, and the ten largest hold less than 20%. Study-wide results and limits: The model predicted ophthalmopathy a median about 6.6 months before onset. A 13 V-J signature model discriminated ophthalmopathy versus stable hyperthyroidism.

The CDR3 has 13 residues. Trimming left V 6 bases short and J 6 bases short, with 14 bases between. Germline values: CDR1 ENHRY, CDR2 SYGVKD. The sequence derives from a woman younger than 30 with Graves' hyperthyroidism. The rearrangement joins TRBV10-3 to TRBJ1-2; D may be TRBD1 (6 bases). The material sequenced was blood. CDR3 loop: CAIREQGSNGYTF. As DNA, the CDR3 is TGTGCCATCAGGGAACAGGGTTCTAATGGCTACACCTTC.